Listed below are T cell receptor beta chains from one sample, sequenced in a study of siplizumab effects on memory and regulatory T cells. What these receptors recognize is not known. The table came from immunoSEQ multiplex PCR; TCRdb's copy has only in-frame clones and leaves some out. The sample carries 9,500 to 15,000 clones, around 45% recorded once. What was sequenced was CFSE-low (dividing) CD8+ T cells sorted from an allogeneic mixed lymphocyte reaction. The receptor set was obtained from a human donor in good health; the cells came from an allogeneic mixed lymphocyte reaction. Some clones in this sample may be carry-over from other donors' samples. Both conserved end residues are part of each CDR3. A D gene is named only where the DNA matches it firmly. Only some rows state a clone size, as once, few, many or a class for expanded clones.

clone size: once
J gene: TRBJ2-7
V gene: TRBV7-9
D gene: .
CDR3 length: 13
CDR3 protein: CASSLGQPYEQYF
CDR3 DNA: TGTGCCAGCAGCTTAGGCCAGCCCTACGAGCAGTACTTC

clone size: .
J gene: TRBJ2-5
V gene: TRBV7-9
D gene: TRBD1
CDR3 length: 15
CDR3 protein: CASSRQGAYEETQYF
CDR3 DNA: TGTGCCAGCAGTCGGCAGGGGGCGTACGAAGAGACCCAGTACTTC

clone size: .
J gene: TRBJ1-6
V gene: TRBV7-9
D gene: .
CDR3 length: 12
CDR3 protein: CASSLINSPLHF
CDR3 DNA: TGTGCCAGCAGCTTGATTAATTCACCCCTCCACTTT

clone size: .
J gene: TRBJ2-7
V gene: TRBV11-2
D gene: .
CDR3 length: 12
CDR3 protein: CASSGSLDEQYF
CDR3 DNA: TGTGCCAGCAGCGGAAGTTTGGACGAGCAGTACTTC

clone size: .
J gene: TRBJ1-2
V gene: TRBV7-6
D gene: .
CDR3 length: 14
CDR3 protein: CASSPRQAQVGYTF
CDR3 DNA: TGTGCCAGCAGCCCACGACAGGCTCAGGTAGGCTACACCTTC

clone size: .
J gene: TRBJ2-1
V gene: TRBV19
D gene: TRBD2
CDR3 length: 17
CDR3 protein: CASTTYSGTSAYNEQFF
CDR3 DNA: TGCGCCAGTACAACCTACTCCGGGACTAGCGCATACAATGAGCAGTTCTTC

clone size: .
J gene: TRBJ2-3
V gene: TRBV27
D gene: TRBD1
CDR3 length: 14
CDR3 protein: CASSLTGATDTQYF
CDR3 DNA: TGTGCCAGCAGTTTGACAGGGGCCACAGATACGCAGTATTTT

clone size: .
J gene: TRBJ2-7
V gene: TRBV19
D gene: .
CDR3 length: 16
CDR3 protein: CASSISGTGGAYEQYF
CDR3 DNA: TGTGCCAGTAGTATTTCCGGGACTGGGGGCGCCTACGAGCAGTACTTC

clone size: .
J gene: TRBJ2-5
V gene: TRBV25-1
D gene: TRBD2
CDR3 length: 14
CDR3 protein: CASSEIREGETQYF
CDR3 DNA: TGTGCCAGCAGTGAAATTCGGGAGGGAGAGACCCAGTACTTC

clone size: few
J gene: TRBJ2-2
V gene: TRBV11-3
D gene: .
CDR3 length: 17
CDR3 protein: CASSSSYQSTNTGELFF
CDR3 DNA: TGTGCCAGCAGCTCTAGCTATCAGAGCACGAACACCGGGGAGCTGTTTTTT

clone size: .
J gene: TRBJ2-1
V gene: TRBV7-6
D gene: .
CDR3 length: 16
CDR3 protein: CASSLGFGANYNEQFF
CDR3 DNA: TGTGCCAGCAGCTTAGGCTTCGGGGCAAACTACAATGAGCAGTTCTTC

clone size: .
J gene: TRBJ1-5
V gene: TRBV11-2
D gene: .
CDR3 length: 16
CDR3 protein: CASSQEGGSLNQPQHF
CDR3 DNA: TGTGCCAGCAGCCAAGAAGGTGGCAGCCTCAATCAGCCCCAGCATTTT

clone size: few
J gene: TRBJ2-7
V gene: TRBV2
D gene: .
CDR3 length: 12
CDR3 protein: CASGPGPYEQYF
CDR3 DNA: TGTGCCAGCGGACCGGGTCCCTACGAGCAGTACTTC

clone size: .
J gene: TRBJ1-2
V gene: TRBV5-4
D gene: .
CDR3 length: 12
CDR3 protein: CASSYRTVGYTF
CDR3 DNA: TGTGCCAGCAGCTACCGGACAGTTGGCTACACCTTC

clone size: few
J gene: TRBJ2-1
V gene: TRBV7-6
D gene: TRBD2
CDR3 length: 16
CDR3 protein: CASSFTSGSPYNEQFF
CDR3 DNA: TGTGCCAGCAGCTTCACTAGCGGGAGTCCCTACAATGAGCAGTTCTTC

clone size: medium-sized
J gene: TRBJ1-1
V gene: TRBV10-2
D gene: .
CDR3 length: 13
CDR3 protein: CASPGAQGTEAFF
CDR3 DNA: TGCGCCAGCCCGGGGGCTCAGGGAACTGAAGCTTTCTTT

clone size: .
J gene: TRBJ2-3
V gene: TRBV9
D gene: .
CDR3 length: 15
CDR3 protein: CASSVVAADTDTQYF
CDR3 DNA: TGTGCCAGCAGCGTAGTCGCCGCCGACACAGATACGCAGTATTTT

clone size: .
J gene: TRBJ1-5
V gene: TRBV11-1
D gene: .
CDR3 length: 18
CDR3 protein: CASSLGPRDSGCNQPQHF
CDR3 DNA: TGTGCCAGCAGCTTAGGCCCCCGGGACTCTGGGTGCAATCAGCCCCAGCATTTT

clone size: .
J gene: TRBJ2-1
V gene: TRBV4-1
D gene: .
CDR3 length: 16
CDR3 protein: CASSRVGGISYNEQFF
CDR3 DNA: TGCGCCAGCAGCAGGGTGGGCGGGATCTCCTACAATGAGCAGTTCTTC

clone size: .
J gene: TRBJ2-2
V gene: TRBV9
D gene: TRBD2
CDR3 length: 17
CDR3 protein: CASSGGLAGGGTGELFF
CDR3 DNA: TGTGCCAGCAGCGGGGGACTAGCGGGAGGCGGCACCGGGGAGCTGTTTTTT

clone size: .
J gene: TRBJ2-7
V gene: TRBV10-3
D gene: .
CDR3 length: 12
CDR3 protein: CAISDRANEQYF
CDR3 DNA: TGTGCCATCAGTGACAGGGCCAACGAGCAGTACTTC

clone size: few
J gene: TRBJ2-7
V gene: TRBV19
D gene: TRBD1
CDR3 length: 15
CDR3 protein: CASSWGTGIGYEQYF
CDR3 DNA: TGTGCCAGTAGTTGGGGGACAGGGATCGGTTACGAGCAGTACTTC

clone size: .
J gene: TRBJ2-1
V gene: TRBV4-1
D gene: .
CDR3 length: 14
CDR3 protein: CASSQAQGDYEQFF
CDR3 DNA: TGCGCCAGCAGCCAAGCGCAGGGGGACTATGAGCAGTTCTTC

clone size: once
J gene: TRBJ1-1
V gene: TRBV6-5
D gene: .
CDR3 length: 13
CDR3 protein: CASSYRQAIEAFF
CDR3 DNA: TGTGCCAGCAGTTATCGACAGGCGATTGAAGCTTTCTTT

clone size: .
J gene: TRBJ1-2
V gene: TRBV7-9
D gene: TRBD1
CDR3 length: 16
CDR3 protein: CASINQLDRYNYGYTF
CDR3 DNA: TGTGCCAGCATCAATCAACTGGACAGGTATAACTATGGCTACACCTTC

clone size: medium-sized
J gene: TRBJ1-4
V gene: TRBV7-9
D gene: .
CDR3 length: 15
CDR3 protein: CASSSFSATNEKLFF
CDR3 DNA: TGTGCCAGCAGCTCTTTCTCGGCAACTAATGAAAAACTGTTTTTT

clone size: few
J gene: TRBJ2-3
V gene: TRBV14
D gene: .
CDR3 length: 17
CDR3 protein: CASSASPGRARTDTQYF
CDR3 DNA: TGTGCCAGCAGCGCAAGCCCAGGGCGGGCGCGCACAGATACGCAGTATTTT

clone size: .
J gene: TRBJ1-5
V gene: TRBV27
D gene: .
CDR3 length: 14
CDR3 protein: CASRESGVGQPQHF
CDR3 DNA: TGTGCCAGCAGAGAAAGTGGGGTTGGACAGCCCCAGCATTTT

clone size: .
J gene: TRBJ2-2
V gene: TRBV2
D gene: .
CDR3 length: 17
CDR3 protein: CASSEAATGRRTGELFF
CDR3 DNA: TGTGCCAGCAGTGAAGCGGCCACAGGGAGGAGGACCGGGGAGCTGTTTTTT

clone size: few
J gene: TRBJ2-7
V gene: TRBV27
D gene: .
CDR3 length: 13
CDR3 protein: CASSAGSTYEQYF
CDR3 DNA: TGTGCCAGCAGTGCCGGGTCTACCTACGAGCAGTACTTC

clone size: few
J gene: TRBJ1-1
V gene: TRBV6-6
D gene: .
CDR3 length: 12
CDR3 protein: CASSYSPAEAFF
CDR3 DNA: TGTGCCAGCAGTTACTCGCCAGCCGAAGCTTTCTTT

clone size: medium-sized
J gene: TRBJ1-1
V gene: TRBV5-6
D gene: .
CDR3 length: 12
CDR3 protein: CASSLVQSEAFF
CDR3 DNA: TGTGCCAGCAGCTTGGTACAGAGTGAAGCTTTCTTT

clone size: few
J gene: TRBJ2-7
V gene: TRBV5-6
D gene: .
CDR3 length: 13
CDR3 protein: CASSWATSLEQYF
CDR3 DNA: TGTGCCAGCAGCTGGGCCACTTCGCTCGAGCAGTACTTC

clone size: .
J gene: TRBJ1-2
V gene: TRBV6-5
D gene: .
CDR3 length: 14
CDR3 protein: CASSYLAGNYGYTF
CDR3 DNA: TGTGCCAGCAGTTACCTAGCAGGGAACTATGGCTACACCTTC

clone size: few
J gene: TRBJ2-1
V gene: TRBV18
D gene: TRBD2
CDR3 length: 14
CDR3 protein: CASSQLAGYNEQFF
CDR3 DNA: TGTGCCAGCTCACAGCTAGCGGGGTACAATGAGCAGTTCTTC